The 27 T cell receptor beta chains given below trace back to one sample, sequenced in a study of blood T cells in healthy people across ages (dated by TCRdb to about 2015). The library was obtained by 5' RACE. The sequencer listed for this sample is Illumina HiSeq 2500. The second PCR ran for roughly 7 to 12 cycles and used a J-beta primer mix along with a sample-barcoded 5' primer. The raw public data were reprocessed by TCRdb itself: fastp quality trimming at Q25, MiXCR clonotype calling, in-frame beta chains only. All rows with the same CDR3 protein become a single entry with the most common DNA and genes. This sample gives hundreds of thousands of distinct CDR3 sequences in total; over 40% of them show up just once. Of the sample, roughly 12% falls within the top ten clones. Sequencing was done on a sample of blood. The receptors derive from a woman over 75 in good health.

This clonotype was counted only a few times. The chain combines TRBV2 with TRBJ2-3, with no clear D. CDR1 and CDR2 from the germline V gene are SNHLY and FYNNEI. The CDR3 is 15 amino acids. Trimming shortened V by 3 bases and J by 0 bases, and 10 bases separated the two germline ends. The CDR3 here is CASSDPVSSTDTQYF. The CDR3 region has the DNA TGTGCCAGCAGTGATCCGGTTTCTAGCACAGATACGCAGTATTTT. The full variable domain, in which reference TRBV2 and TRBJ2-3 provide the parts outside the CDR3, is EPEVTQTPSHQVTQMGQEVILRCVPISNHLYFYWYRQILGQKVEFLVSFYNNEISEKSEIFDDQFSVERPDGSNFTLKIRSTKLEDSAMYFCASSDPVSSTDTQYFGPGTRLTVL.

This clonotype was seen ten or more times. V gene TRBV7-2 combines with J gene TRBJ2-1; D is uncertain. This CDR3 is built from 14 residues. The germline CDR1 and CDR2 sequences are SGHTA and FQGNSA. Trimming left V 3 bases short and J 8 bases short, with 14 bases between. In DNA, the CDR3 is TGTGCCAGCAGCTTTAAGGTTAGGGTTCATGAGCAGTTCTTC. Protein: CASSFKVRVHEQFF.

This clonotype was observed at least ten times. The chain employs TRBV7-9 and TRBJ1-1; a weak D match, TRBD1 (5 bases). V lost 5 bases to trimming and J lost 1 base, with 8 bases between them. Germline values: CDR1 SEHNR, CDR2 FQNEAQ (reference sequence). CDR3 size: 13 residues. CDR3 amino acids: CASSVGQNTEAFF. The CDR3 DNA is TGTGCCAGCAGCGTCGGACAGAACACTGAAGCTTTCTTT.

Concerning this clonotype: A much larger clone is a single base away; this may be a read error. The DNA for the CDR3 is TGTGTCAGCAGCCCCAGTGTGGGGTACATTCAGTACTTC. Translating gives CVSSPSVGYIQYF. The rearrangement links TRBV14 to TRBJ2-7; D remains ambiguous. TRBJ2-4 explains the end of the DNA better; the J call may be wrong. The CDR3 spans 13 residues. Germline CDR1 SGHDN, CDR2 FVKESK.

This clonotype showed up many times. The chain recombines TRBV6-5 with TRBJ1-3, with D unclear. The germline V and J ends were trimmed by 0 bases and 0 bases, with 6 bases remaining between them. CDR1 MNHEY and CDR2 SVGAGI come from the germline V gene. The CDR3 has 15 residues. DNA of the CDR3: TGTGCCAGCAGTTACTCGGCCTTCTCTGGAAACACCATATATTTT. Protein sequence: CASSYSAFSGNTIYF.

On this clonotype: A read error may be the cause here, since a much bigger clone is one base away. V gene TRBV2 combines with J gene TRBJ1-1; tentatively, D is TRBD1 (6 bases). The CDR3 extends over 13 amino acids. The germline CDR1 and CDR2 sequences are SNHLY and FYNNEI. Between the trimmed V and J ends, which lost 5 bases and 7 bases, there was a span of 14 bases. The CDR3 sequence: CASSLDRRGEAFF. The CDR3 nucleotides read TGTGCCAGCAGTCTTGACAGGAGGGGTGAAGCTTTCTTT.

The rearrangement uses TRBV19 and TRBJ1-4, with D perhaps TRBD1 (5 bases). Germline lookup yields CDR1 LNHDA and CDR2 SQIVND (reference sequence). This CDR3 contains 16 residues. Between the trimmed V and J ends, which lost 5 bases and 0 bases, there was a span of 13 bases. In DNA form, the CDR3 reads TGTGCCAGTAGTGTCGGGACTGCAGCAACTAATGAAAAACTGTTTTTT. It specifies CASSVGTAATNEKLFF.

The chain links TRBV7-2 to TRBJ2-3; 7 bases fit TRBD2. The germline CDR1 and CDR2 sequences are SGHTA and FQGNSA. Trimming cost V 6 bases and J 9 bases; bases outside gene matches: 12. The CDR3 covers 14 residues. The DNA of the CDR3 is TGTGCCAGCAGTAGGTCCTTGGCTAGCGGCACGCAGTATTTT. Encoded protein: CASSRSLASGTQYF.

As regards this clonotype: A read error may be the cause here, since a much bigger clone is one base away. V is TRBV7-2 and J is TRBJ2-1; TRBD2 is a possible D gene (5 bases). Germline CDR1 is SGHTA and CDR2 is FQGNSA. Trimming left V 8 bases short and J 3 bases short, with 14 bases between. The length of the CDR3 is 14 residues. CDR3 amino acids: CASPLAVSYNEQFF. Here the CDR3 DNA reads TGTGCCAGCCCCCTAGCAGTGAGCTACAATGAGCAGTTCTTC.

A few counts support this clonotype. The rearrangement joins TRBV5-1 to TRBJ1-2; D is unclear. V lost 0 bases to trimming and J lost 4 bases, with 13 bases between them. Germline V gene data show CDR1 as SGHRS and CDR2 as YFSETQ. This CDR3 region has 15 residues. The CDR3: CASSLAEVRGYGYTF. The CDR3 bases are TGCGCCAGCAGCTTGGCCGAAGTCAGAGGCTATGGCTACACCTTC.

This clonotype was found many times. The chain combines TRBV2 with TRBJ2-1; the D is unclear. Per germline, CDR1 SNHLY and CDR2 FYNNEI. This CDR3 is built from 14 residues. V was pared by 6 bases and J by 0 bases, with 9 bases between. CDR3 in amino acids: CASRQLSSYNEQFF. CDR3 sequence (DNA): TGTGCCAGCAGACAACTGAGCTCCTACAATGAGCAGTTCTTC.

The chain carries TRBV7-2 and TRBJ1-5; D call uncertain. Germline V gene sequence: CDR1 SGHTA, CDR2 FQGNSA. The CDR3 sequence is 15 residues long. Trimming removed 1 base at V and 0 bases at J, with 7 bases between. CDR3 protein: CASSLVLNSNQPQHF. The CDR3 nucleotides read TGTGCCAGCAGCTTAGTTTTAAATAGCAATCAGCCCCAGCATTTT.

The chain links TRBV4-1 to TRBJ1-1; 7 bases are shared with TRBD1. V was pared by 0 bases and J by 5 bases, with 12 bases of the junction left unmatched. CDR1 and CDR2 (germline): MGHRA, YSYEKL. The length of the CDR3 is 17 residues. The CDR3, as DNA: TGCGCCAGCAGCCAAGAGGCTGGAATCAACAGGGGAACTGAAGCTTTCTTT. Its translation: CASSQEAGINRGTEAFF.

This clonotype was seen only once. This chain uses TRBV27 with TRBJ1-6; D gene uncertain. Trimming left V 5 bases short and J 0 bases short, with 8 bases between. The germline gives CDR1 MNHEY, CDR2 SMNVEV (reference sequence). The length of the CDR3 is 15 residues. The CDR3 here is CASSHGRSYNSPLHF. CDR3 bases: TGTGCCAGCAGTCATGGTCGCTCCTATAATTCACCCCTCCACTTT.

The chain employs TRBV5-4 and TRBJ1-2; TRBD1 matches at 7 bases. V dropped 3 bases and J dropped 8; count of bases not matched to a gene: 4. CDR1 and CDR2 from the germline V gene are SGHNT and YYREEE (reference sequence). The CDR3 totals 12 residues. Here the CDR3 reads CASSYTGEGYTF. Written as DNA, the CDR3 is TGTGCCAGCAGCTACACAGGGGAAGGCTACACCTTC.

This clonotype was detected only once. This chain joins TRBV5-1 and TRBJ2-1; 8 positions match TRBD2. Germline values: CDR1 SGHRS, CDR2 YFSETQ. This CDR3 has 16 residues. After removal of 1 base from V and 7 bases from J, the junction contained 10 bases not matched to a gene. CDR3 amino acids: CASSLLTSGGSNEQFF. The CDR3 DNA is TGCGCCAGCAGCTTGTTGACCAGCGGGGGTTCAAATGAGCAGTTCTTC.

Here the CDR3 reads CASSQIPDSYNEQFF. The CDR3 nucleotides read TGTGCCAGCAGCCAGATCCCGGACTCGTACAATGAGCAGTTCTTC. This chain joins TRBV14 and TRBJ2-1, with D possibly being TRBD2 (5 bases). CDR1 and CDR2 from the germline V gene are SGHDN and FVKESK. V gave up 3 bases and J gave up 4 bases, with 13 bases separating them. The CDR3 totals 15 residues.

The chain recombines TRBV29-1 with TRBJ2-6, with 9 bases identical to TRBD1. Per the germline V gene, CDR1 is SQVTM and CDR2 is ANQGSEA. V gave up 6 bases and J gave up 3 bases; unmatched junction bases: 12. CDR3 length: 17 amino acids. CDR3 sequence: CSVYSSGTGSGANVLTF. The CDR3 bases are TGCAGCGTGTACAGCTCCGGGACAGGGAGTGGGGCCAACGTCCTGACTTTC.

This clonotype has ten or more counts. The J gene is TRBJ2-5, the V gene TRBV7-8; D possibly matches TRBD1 or TRBD2 (5 bases each). Trimming stripped 5 bases from V and 1 base from J, with 11 bases between. The CDR3 has 14 residues. CDR1 and CDR2 from the germline V gene are SGHVS and FQNEAQ. CDR3 nucleotides: TGTGCCAGCAGCCCGGGACGGATCCAAGAGACCCAGTACTTC. Translation: CASSPGRIQETQYF. Supplemented by reference TRBV7-8 and TRBJ2-5, the full variable domain reads GAGVSQSPRYKVAKRGQDVALRCDPISGHVSLFWYQQALGQGPEFLTYFQNEAQLDKSGLPSDRFFAERPEGSVSTLKIQRTQQEDSAVYLCASSPGRIQETQYFGPGTRLLVL.

There are many counts of this clonotype. CDR3 region: CSAPRGGHRMNTEAFF. CDR3 nucleotide sequence: TGCAGTGCTCCCCGCGGGGGCCACCGCATGAACACTGAAGCTTTCTTT. V and J are TRBV20-1 and TRBJ1-1, with D tentatively TRBD1 (6 bases). This CDR3 comprises 16 residues. CDR1 and CDR2 (germline): DFQATT, SNEGSKA (reference sequence). Trimming took 5 bases from V and 0 from J, leaving 19 bases between them.

Only a few counts were recorded for this clonotype. Relative to the germline gene, one junction end is altered; a read error may explain this. The chain has TRBV12-3 or TRBV12-4 and TRBJ1-5, with D unresolved. The CDR3 is made up of 16 amino acids. CDR3 sequence: CASSPSGAASNQLQHF. Written as DNA, the CDR3 is TGTGCCAGCAGCCCCTCGGGAGCGGCTAGCAATCAGCTCCAGCATTTT.

The rearrangement links TRBV29-1 to TRBJ1-1; D gene unclear. V lost 5 bases and J lost 1, with 8 bases in between. Per germline, CDR1 SQVTM and CDR2 ANQGSEA. CDR3 length: 12 amino acids. The CDR3: CSVKATNTEAFF. CDR3 nucleotides: TGCAGCGTTAAGGCGACGAACACTGAAGCTTTCTTT. Looking up the rest from reference TRBV29-1 and TRBJ1-1 gives the full variable domain: SAVISQKPSRDICQRGTSLTIQCQVDSQVTMMFWYRQQPGQSLTLIATANQGSEATYESGFVIDKFPISRPNLTFSTLTVSNMSPEDSSIYLCSVKATNTEAFFGQGTRLTVV.

CDR3 sequence: CASSPAGQVNQPQHF. The CDR3 nucleotides read TGTGCCAGCAGCCCTGCGGGACAGGTCAATCAGCCCCAGCATTTT. This rearrangement joins TRBV6-1 to TRBJ1-5; 8 positions match TRBD1. The CDR3 length is 15 residues. With V trimmed by 6 bases and J by 3 bases, 7 bases remained unmatched. Germline V gene lookup returns CDR1 MNHNS and CDR2 SASEGT.

This clonotype has at least ten counts. The chain links TRBV7-2 to TRBJ2-3, with no clear D. The CDR3 is 13 residues long. V gave up 5 bases and J gave up 2 bases, with 8 bases separating them. Germline V lookup: CDR1 SGHTA, CDR2 FQGNSA. This CDR3 is CASSVGFTDTQYF. In DNA form, the CDR3 reads TGTGCCAGCAGCGTAGGATTCACAGATACGCAGTATTTT.

V gene TRBV5-1 combines with J gene TRBJ1-6; D possibly corresponds to TRBD1 (5 bases). In germline, CDR1 is SGHRS, CDR2 YFSETQ. Between the trimmed V and J ends, which lost 3 bases and 7 bases, there was a span of 8 bases. The CDR3 has 13 amino acids. CDR3 in amino acids: CASSWDVNSPLHF. CDR3 sequence (DNA): TGCGCCAGCAGCTGGGACGTGAATTCACCCCTCCACTTT.

This clonotype was seen more than once but under ten times. The chain combines TRBV2 with TRBJ2-5; TRBD1 or TRBD2 may be the D gene (5 bases each). V lost 1 base and J 1 base, leaving 10 bases between the germline ends. Looked up from germline, CDR1 is SNHLY and CDR2 is FYNNEI. There are 15 residues in the CDR3. CDR3 nucleotide sequence: TGTGCCAGCAGTGAAGGGGGGACGGTCCAAGAGACCCAGTACTTC. Encoded protein: CASSEGGTVQETQYF.

The chain is built from TRBV3-1 and TRBJ1-2; a weak D match, TRBD1 (6 bases). The CDR3 covers 15 residues. Trimming left V 1 base short and J 4 bases short, with 13 bases between. Germline CDR1 and CDR2: LGHDT and YNNKEL (reference sequence). DNA for the CDR3: TGTGCCAGCAGCCAAGTTCGGGGGCAGTCCTATGGCTACACCTTC. Amino acid sequence: CASSQVRGQSYGYTF.